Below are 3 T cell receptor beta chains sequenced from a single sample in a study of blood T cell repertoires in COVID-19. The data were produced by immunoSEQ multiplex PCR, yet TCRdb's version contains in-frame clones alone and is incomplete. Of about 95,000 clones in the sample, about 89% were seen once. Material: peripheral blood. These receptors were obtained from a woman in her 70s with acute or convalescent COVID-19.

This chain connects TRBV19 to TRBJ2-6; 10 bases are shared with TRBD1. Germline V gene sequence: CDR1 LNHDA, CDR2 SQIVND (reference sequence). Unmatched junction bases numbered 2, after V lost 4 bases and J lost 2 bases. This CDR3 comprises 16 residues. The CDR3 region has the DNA TGTGCCAGTAGTAGGACAGGGGGTGCTGGGGCCAACGTCCTGACTTTC. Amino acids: CASSRTGGAGANVLTF.

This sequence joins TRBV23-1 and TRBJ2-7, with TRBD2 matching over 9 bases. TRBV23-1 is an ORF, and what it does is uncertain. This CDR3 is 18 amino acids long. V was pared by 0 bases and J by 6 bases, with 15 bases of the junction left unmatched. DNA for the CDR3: TGCGCCAGCAGTCAATCGCCCCCAGAGCGGGAGGCCCGGCGCGAGCAGTACTTC. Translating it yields CASSQSPPEREARREQYF.

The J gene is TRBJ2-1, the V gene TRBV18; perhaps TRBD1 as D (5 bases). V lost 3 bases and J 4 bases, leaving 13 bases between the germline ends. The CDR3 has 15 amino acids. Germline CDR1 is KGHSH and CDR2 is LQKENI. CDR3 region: CASSPGPQPYNEQFF. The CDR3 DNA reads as TGTGCCAGCTCACCGGGGCCACAACCTTACAATGAGCAGTTCTTC.